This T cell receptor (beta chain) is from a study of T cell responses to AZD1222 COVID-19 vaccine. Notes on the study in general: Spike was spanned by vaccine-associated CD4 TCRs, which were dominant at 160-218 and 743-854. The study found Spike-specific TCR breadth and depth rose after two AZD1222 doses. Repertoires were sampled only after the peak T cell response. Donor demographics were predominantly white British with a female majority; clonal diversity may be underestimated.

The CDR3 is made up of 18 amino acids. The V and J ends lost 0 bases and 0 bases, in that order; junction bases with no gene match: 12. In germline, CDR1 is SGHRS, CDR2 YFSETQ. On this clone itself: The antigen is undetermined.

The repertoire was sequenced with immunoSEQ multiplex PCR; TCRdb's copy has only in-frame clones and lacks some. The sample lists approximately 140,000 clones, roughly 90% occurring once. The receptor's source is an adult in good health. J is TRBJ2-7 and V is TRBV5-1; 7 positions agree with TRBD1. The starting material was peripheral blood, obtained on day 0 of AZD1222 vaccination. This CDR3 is CASSLVTVGAGGSYEQYF. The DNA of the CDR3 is TGCGCCAGCAGCTTGGTCACGGTAGGGGCAGGGGGCTCCTACGAGCAGTACTTC.